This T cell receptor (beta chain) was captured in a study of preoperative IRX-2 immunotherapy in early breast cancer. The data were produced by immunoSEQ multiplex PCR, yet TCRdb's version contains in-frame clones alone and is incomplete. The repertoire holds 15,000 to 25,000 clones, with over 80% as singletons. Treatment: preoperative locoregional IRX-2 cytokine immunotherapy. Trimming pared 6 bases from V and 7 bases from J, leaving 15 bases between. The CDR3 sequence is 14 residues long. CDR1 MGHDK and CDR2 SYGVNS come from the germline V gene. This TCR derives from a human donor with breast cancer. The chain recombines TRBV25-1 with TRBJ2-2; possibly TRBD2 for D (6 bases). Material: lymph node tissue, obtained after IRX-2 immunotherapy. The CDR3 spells CASRPGTPGGELFF. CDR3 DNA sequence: TGTGCCAGCAGGCCCGGGACTCCCGGCGGGGAGCTGTTTTTT.